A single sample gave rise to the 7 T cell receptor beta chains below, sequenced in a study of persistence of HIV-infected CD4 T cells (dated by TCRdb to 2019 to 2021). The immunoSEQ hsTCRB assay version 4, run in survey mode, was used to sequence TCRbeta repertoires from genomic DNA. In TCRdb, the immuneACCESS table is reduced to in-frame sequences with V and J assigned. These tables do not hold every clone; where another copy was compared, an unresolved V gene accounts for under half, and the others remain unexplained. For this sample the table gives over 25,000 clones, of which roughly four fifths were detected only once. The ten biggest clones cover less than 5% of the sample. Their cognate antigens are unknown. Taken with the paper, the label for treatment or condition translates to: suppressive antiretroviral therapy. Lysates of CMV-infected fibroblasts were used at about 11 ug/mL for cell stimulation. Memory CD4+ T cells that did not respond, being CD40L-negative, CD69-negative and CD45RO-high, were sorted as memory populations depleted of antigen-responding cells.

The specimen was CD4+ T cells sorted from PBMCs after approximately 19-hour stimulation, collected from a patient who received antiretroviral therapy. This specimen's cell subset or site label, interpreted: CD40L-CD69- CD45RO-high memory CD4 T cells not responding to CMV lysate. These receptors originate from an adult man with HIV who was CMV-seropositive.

The CDR3 loop reads CASTGGRHYGYTF. DNA for the CDR3: TGTGCCAGCACCGGGGGACGGCACTATGGCTACACCTTC. The chain combines TRBV12-3 or TRBV12-4 with TRBJ1-2, with D maybe TRBD1 (5 bases). The V and J ends lost 7 bases and 3 bases respectively, with 12 bases between them. The CDR3 has 13 residues.

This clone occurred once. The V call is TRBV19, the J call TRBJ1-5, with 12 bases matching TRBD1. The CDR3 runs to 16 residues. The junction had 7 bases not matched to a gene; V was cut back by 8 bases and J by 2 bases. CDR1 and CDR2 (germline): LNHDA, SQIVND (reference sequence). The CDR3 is CASGGTGGVGNQPQHF. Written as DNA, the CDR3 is TGTGCCAGTGGCGGGACAGGGGGCGTCGGCAATCAGCCCCAGCATTTT.

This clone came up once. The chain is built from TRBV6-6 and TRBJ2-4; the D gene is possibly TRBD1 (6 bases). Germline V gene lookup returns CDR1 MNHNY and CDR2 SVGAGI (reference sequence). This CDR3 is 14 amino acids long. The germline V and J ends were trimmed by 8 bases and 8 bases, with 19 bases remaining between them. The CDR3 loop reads CASAPTGFVDIQYF. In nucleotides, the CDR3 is TGTGCCAGCGCTCCTACAGGGTTTGTTGACATTCAGTACTTC.

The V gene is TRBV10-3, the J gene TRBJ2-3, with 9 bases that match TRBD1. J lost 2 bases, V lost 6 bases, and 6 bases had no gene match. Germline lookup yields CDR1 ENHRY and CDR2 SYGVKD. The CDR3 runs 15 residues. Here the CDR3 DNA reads TGTGCCATCAGCCCACAGGGGGCGGTCACAGATACGCAGTATTTT. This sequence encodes CAISPQGAVTDTQYF.

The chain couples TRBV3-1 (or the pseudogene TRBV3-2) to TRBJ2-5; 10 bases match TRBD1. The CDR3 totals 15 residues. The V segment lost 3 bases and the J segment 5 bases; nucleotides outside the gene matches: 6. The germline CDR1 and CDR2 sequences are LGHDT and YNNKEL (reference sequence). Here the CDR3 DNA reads TGTGCCAGCAGCCATCCCGGGACAGGGGTTGAGACCCAGTACTTC. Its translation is CASSHPGTGVETQYF.

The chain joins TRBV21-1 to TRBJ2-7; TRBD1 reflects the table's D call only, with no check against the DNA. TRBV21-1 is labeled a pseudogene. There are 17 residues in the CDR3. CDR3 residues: CASSKEQGWDGSYEQYF. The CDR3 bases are TGTGCCAGCAGCAAAGAACAGGGGTGGGATGGCTCCTACGAGCAGTACTTC.

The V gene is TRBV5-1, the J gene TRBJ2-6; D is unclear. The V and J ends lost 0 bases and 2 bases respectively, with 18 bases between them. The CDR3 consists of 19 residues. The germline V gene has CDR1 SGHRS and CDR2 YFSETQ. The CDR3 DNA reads TGCGCCAGCAGCTTGGCTAAGACCCTATTTGGGGCTGGGGCCAACGTCCTGACTTTC. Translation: CASSLAKTLFGAGANVLTF.